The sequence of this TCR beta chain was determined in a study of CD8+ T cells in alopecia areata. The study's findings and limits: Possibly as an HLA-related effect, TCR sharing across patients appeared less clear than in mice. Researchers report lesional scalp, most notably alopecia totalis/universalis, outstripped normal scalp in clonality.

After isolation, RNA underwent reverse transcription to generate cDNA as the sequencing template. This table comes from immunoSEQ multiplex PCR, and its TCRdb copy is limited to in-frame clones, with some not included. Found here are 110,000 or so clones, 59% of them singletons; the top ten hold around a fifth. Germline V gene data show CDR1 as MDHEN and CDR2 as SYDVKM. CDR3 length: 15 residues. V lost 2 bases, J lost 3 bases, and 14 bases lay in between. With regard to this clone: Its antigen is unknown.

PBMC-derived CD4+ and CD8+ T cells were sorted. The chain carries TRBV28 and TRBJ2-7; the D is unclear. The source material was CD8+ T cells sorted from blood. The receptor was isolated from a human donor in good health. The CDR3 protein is CASSLGGVRDYEQYF. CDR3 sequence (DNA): TGTGCCAGCAGTTTAGGTGGTGTTCGTGACTACGAGCAGTACTTC.